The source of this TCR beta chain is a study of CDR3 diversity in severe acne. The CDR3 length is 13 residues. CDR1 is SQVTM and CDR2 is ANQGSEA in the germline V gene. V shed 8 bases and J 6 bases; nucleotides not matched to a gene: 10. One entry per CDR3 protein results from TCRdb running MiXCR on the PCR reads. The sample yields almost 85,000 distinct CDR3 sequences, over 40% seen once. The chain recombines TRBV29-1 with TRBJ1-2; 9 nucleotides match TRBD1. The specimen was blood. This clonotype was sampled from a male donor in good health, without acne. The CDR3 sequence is CSFTGTGTHGYTF. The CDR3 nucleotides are TGCAGCTTTACCGGGACAGGGACTCATGGCTACACCTTC.